The T cell receptor (beta chain) under discussion was sequenced for a study of PD-1 blockade in mismatch repair-deficient tumors. The CDR3 has 16 amino acids. With V trimmed by 1 base and J by 4 bases, 4 bases remained unmatched. CDR1 is LNHDA and CDR2 is SQIVND in the germline V gene (reference sequence). The protocol was immunoSEQ multiplex PCR, while the TCRdb copy is restricted to in-frame clones and leaves out a portion. The sample contains 100,000 or so clones, 82% of which appear only once. Regarding the study as a whole: After pembrolizumab, tumor-resident clones rose rapidly, then generally contracted before radiologic responses.

Every patient had mismatch repair deficiency by PCR or immunohistochemistry. As concerns this clone: Its antigen is not known.

The TCR originated in an adult with mismatch repair-deficient cancer. This sequence joins TRBV19 and TRBJ2-1; 10 bases align to TRBD2. The material was peripheral blood, obtained approximately 8 months after starting pembrolizumab. CDR3 residues: CASSIGLAGAYNEQFF. The DNA of the CDR3 is TGTGCCAGTAGTATAGGGCTAGCGGGAGCTTACAATGAGCAGTTCTTC.